This TCR beta chain comes out of a study of shared clonotypes between healthy human individuals. Per the authors' pipeline: Sequence data from immunoSEQ were junction-only and lacked quality scores; consequently, filtering differed. The repertoire was sequenced with immunoSEQ multiplex PCR; TCRdb's copy has only in-frame clones and lacks some. The V and J calls and clone size come from that table; D and trimming were worked out from the DNA. The table lists hundreds of thousands of clones, 95% to 96% of them singletons, with 0.11% in the top ten. Positively selected for CCR7, the CD45RO-negative cells used as naive CD8 cells excluded terminally differentiated effector memory CD45RA+ cells. Material for sequencing was naive CD8+ T cells sorted from blood. The TCR was taken from a young woman in good health.

The CDR3 loop is CASSFEIRANEKLFF. The CDR3 nucleotides are TGTGCCAGCAGTTTTGAGATACGGGCTAATGAAAAACTGTTTTTT. The chain has TRBV28 and TRBJ1-4; D remains unclear. The CDR3 spans 15 residues. CDR1 and CDR2 (germline): MDHEN, SYDVKM. V was pared by 3 bases and J by 3 bases, with 11 bases between.